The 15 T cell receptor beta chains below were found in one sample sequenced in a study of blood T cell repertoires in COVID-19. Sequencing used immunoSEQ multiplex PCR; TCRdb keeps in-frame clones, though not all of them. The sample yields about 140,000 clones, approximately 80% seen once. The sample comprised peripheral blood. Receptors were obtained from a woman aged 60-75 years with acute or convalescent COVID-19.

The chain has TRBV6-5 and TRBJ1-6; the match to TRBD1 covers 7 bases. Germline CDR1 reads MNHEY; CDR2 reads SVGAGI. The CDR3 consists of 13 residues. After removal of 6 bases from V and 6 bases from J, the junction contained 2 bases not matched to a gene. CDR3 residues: CASSDRVNSPLHF. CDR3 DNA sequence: TGTGCCAGCAGCGACAGGGTTAATTCACCCCTCCACTTT.

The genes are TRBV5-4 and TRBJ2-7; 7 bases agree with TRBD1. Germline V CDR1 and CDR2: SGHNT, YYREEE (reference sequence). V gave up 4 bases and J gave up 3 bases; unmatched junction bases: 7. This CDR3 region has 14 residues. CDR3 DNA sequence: TGTGCCAGCAGCCCTAGGGACAGTTTCTACGAGCAGTACTTC. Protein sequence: CASSPRDSFYEQYF. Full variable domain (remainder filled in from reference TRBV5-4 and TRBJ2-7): ETGVTQSPTHLIKTRGQQVTLRCSSQSGHNTVSWYQQALGQGPQFIFQYYREEENGRGNFPPRFSGLQFPNYSSELNVNALELDDSALYLCASSPRDSFYEQYFGPGTRLTVT.

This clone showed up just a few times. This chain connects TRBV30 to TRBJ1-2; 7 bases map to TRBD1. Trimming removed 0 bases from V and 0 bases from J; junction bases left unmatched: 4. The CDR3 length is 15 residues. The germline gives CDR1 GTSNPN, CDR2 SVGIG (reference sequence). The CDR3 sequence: CAWSVGGSSNYGYTF. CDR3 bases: TGTGCCTGGAGTGTAGGGGGCAGTTCTAACTATGGCTACACCTTC.

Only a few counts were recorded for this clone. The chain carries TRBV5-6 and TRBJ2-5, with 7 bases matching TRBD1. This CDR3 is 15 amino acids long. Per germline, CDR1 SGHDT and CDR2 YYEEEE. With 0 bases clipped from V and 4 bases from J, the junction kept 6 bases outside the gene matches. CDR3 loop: CASSLGAHRGETQYF. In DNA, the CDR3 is TGTGCCAGCAGCTTGGGAGCGCACAGGGGAGAGACCCAGTACTTC.

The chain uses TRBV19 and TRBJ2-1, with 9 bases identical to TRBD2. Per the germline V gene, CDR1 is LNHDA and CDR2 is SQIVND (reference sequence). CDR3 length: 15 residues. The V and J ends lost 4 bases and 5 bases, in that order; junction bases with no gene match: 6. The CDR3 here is CASSKGLALNNEQFF. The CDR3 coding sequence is TGTGCCAGTAGTAAAGGACTAGCGCTTAACAATGAGCAGTTCTTC.

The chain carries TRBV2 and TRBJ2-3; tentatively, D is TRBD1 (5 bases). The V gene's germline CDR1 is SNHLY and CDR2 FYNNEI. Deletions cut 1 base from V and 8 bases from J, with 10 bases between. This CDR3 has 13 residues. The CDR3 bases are TGTGCCAGCAGTGAAGGTGTAGGGGTTACGCAGTATTTT. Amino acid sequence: CASSEGVGVTQYF.

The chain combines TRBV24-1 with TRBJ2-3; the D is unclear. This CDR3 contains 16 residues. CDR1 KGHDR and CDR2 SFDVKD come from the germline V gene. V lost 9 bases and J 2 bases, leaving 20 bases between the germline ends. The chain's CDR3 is CATYARLVASTDTQYF. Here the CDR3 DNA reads TGTGCCACCTATGCCCGGTTAGTCGCTTCCACAGATACGCAGTATTTT.

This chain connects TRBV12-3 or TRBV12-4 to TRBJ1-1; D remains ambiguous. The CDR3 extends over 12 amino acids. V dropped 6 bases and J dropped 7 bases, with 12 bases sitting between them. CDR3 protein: CASSPELGEAFF. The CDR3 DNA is TGTGCCAGCAGCCCGGAGCTGGGTGAAGCTTTCTTT.

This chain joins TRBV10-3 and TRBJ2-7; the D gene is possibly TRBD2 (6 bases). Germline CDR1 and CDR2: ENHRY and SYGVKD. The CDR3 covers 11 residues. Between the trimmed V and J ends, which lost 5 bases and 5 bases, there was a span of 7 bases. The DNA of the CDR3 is TGTGCCATCAGTACGGGGGACGAGCAGTACTTC. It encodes CAISTGDEQYF.

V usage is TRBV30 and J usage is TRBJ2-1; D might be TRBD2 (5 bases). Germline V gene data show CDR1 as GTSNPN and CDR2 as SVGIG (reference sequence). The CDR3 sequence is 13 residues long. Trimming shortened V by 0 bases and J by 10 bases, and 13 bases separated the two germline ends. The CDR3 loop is CAWSVEGLMEQFF. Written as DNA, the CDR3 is TGTGCCTGGAGTGTAGAGGGCCTGATGGAGCAGTTCTTC.

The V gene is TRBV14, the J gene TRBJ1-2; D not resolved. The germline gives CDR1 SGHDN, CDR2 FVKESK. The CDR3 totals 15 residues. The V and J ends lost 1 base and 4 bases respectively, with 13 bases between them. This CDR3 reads CASSQVDSGLYGYTF. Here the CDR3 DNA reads TGTGCCAGCAGCCAAGTGGATTCGGGTCTCTATGGCTACACCTTC. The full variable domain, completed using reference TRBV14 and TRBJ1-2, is EAGVTQFPSHSVIEKGQTVTLRCDPISGHDNLYWYRRVMGKEIKFLLHFVKESKQDESGMPNNRFLAERTGGTYSTLKVQPAELEDSGVYFCASSQVDSGLYGYTFGSGTRLTVV.

This chain's CDR3 is CASSSVAGSGGELFF. Here the CDR3 DNA reads TGTGCCAGCAGCTCCGTAGCGGGATCGGGCGGGGAGCTGTTTTTT. J is TRBJ2-2 and V is TRBV13; 8 bases agree with TRBD2. Germline trimming cut 4 bases from V and 7 bases from J; bases unmatched to any gene: 8. The CDR3 runs to 15 residues. Germline V lookup: CDR1 PRHDT, CDR2 FYEKMQ (reference sequence).

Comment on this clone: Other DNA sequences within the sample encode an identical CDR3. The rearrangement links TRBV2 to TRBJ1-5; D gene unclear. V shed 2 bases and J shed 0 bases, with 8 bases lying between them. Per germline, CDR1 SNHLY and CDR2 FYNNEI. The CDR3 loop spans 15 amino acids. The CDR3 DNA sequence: TGTGCCAGCAGTGAAAGAGGGAATAGCAATCAGCCCCAGCATTTT. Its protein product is CASSERGNSNQPQHF.

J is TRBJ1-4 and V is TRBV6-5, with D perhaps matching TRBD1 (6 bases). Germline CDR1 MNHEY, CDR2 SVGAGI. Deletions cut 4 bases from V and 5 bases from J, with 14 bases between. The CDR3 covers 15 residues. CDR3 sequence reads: CASSSQQGINEKLFF. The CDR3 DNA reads TGTGCCAGCAGTTCCCAACAGGGAATAAATGAAAAACTGTTTTTT.

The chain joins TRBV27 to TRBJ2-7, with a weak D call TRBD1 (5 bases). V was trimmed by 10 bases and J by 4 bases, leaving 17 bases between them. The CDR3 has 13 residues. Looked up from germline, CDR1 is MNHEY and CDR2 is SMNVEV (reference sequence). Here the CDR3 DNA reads TGTGCCACTAAGACGTGGCAGGGATACGAGCAGTACTTC. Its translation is CATKTWQGYEQYF.